This paragraph covers one T cell receptor beta chain sequence. Its antigen remains unknown. V dropped 0 bases and J dropped 13 bases, with 16 bases sitting between them. Germline values: CDR1 SGHVS, CDR2 FQNEAQ. The CDR3 has 13 amino acids. The sample originates from a study of vaccination effects on CD4 cells after COVID-19. Study overall: Ahead of sequencing, the ViraFEST assay grew antigen-specific CD4+ T cells using viral peptide pools. After the second dose, samples were taken at median day 72. Findings and limits, study-wide: Cross-reactivity toward common cold coronaviruses was confined to only 1 of 255 vaccine-induced clones in healthy vaccinees.

Sequencing used immunoSEQ multiplex PCR; TCRdb keeps in-frame clones, though not all of them. The sample lists tens of thousands of clones, around 79% occurring once. Once cultured for 10 days, the cells underwent separation to obtain CD4+ T cells. Subjects were given two BNT162b2 or mRNA-1273 vaccine doses. Sequenced here: CD4+ T cells from PBMCs cultured without peptide, sampled after COVID-19 vaccination. The sequence was obtained from a human donor who received a COVID-19 vaccine. The V and J genes are TRBV7-8 and TRBJ2-7; tentative D call: TRBD2 (5 bases). This chain's CDR3 is CASSLAGGSSLYV. CDR3 nucleotides: TGTGCCAGCAGCTTAGCCGGAGGCTCATCCCTCTACGTC.